This T cell receptor (beta chain) was recorded in a study of control samples from healthy donors and cancer patients. Unmatched junction bases numbered 4, after V lost 2 bases and J lost 2 bases. CDR3 size: 15 residues. CDR1 is MNHNS and CDR2 is SASEGT in the germline V gene. Produced via immunoSEQ multiplex PCR; TCRdb's table is partial and in-frame only. The repertoire holds 150,000 to 170,000 clones, with approximately 96% as singletons. This TCR derives from a man aged 40-49 years in good health. Material: blood. The V gene is TRBV6-1, the J gene TRBJ2-7, with TRBD1 identical over 9 bases. CDR3 DNA: TGTGCCAGCAGTGAACTGTGGACAGGGGCCTACGAGCAGTACTTC. Amino acid sequence: CASSELWTGAYEQYF.